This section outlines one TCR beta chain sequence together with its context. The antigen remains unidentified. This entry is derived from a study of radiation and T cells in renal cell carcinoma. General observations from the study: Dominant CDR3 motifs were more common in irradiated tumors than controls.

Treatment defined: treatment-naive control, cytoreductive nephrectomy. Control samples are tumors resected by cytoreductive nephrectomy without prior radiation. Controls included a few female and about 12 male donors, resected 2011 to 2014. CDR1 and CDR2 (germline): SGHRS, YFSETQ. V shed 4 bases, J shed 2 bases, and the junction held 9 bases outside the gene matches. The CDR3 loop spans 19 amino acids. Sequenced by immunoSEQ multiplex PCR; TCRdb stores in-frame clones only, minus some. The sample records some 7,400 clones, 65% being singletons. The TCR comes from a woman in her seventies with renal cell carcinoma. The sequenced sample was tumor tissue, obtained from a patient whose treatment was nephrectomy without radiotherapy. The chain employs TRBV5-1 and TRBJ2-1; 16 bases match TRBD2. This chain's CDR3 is CASSPTGTSGGAAYNEQFF. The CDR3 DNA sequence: TGCGCCAGCAGCCCGACCGGGACTAGCGGGGGGGCCGCCTACAATGAGCAGTTCTTC.